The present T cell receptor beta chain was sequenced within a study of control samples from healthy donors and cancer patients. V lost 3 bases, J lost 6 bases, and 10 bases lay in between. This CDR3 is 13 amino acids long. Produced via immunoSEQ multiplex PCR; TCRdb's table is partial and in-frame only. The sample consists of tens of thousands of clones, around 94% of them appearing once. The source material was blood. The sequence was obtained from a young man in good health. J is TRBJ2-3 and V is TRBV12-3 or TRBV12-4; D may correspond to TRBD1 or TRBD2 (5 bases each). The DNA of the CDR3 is TGTGCCAGCAGTTTCGTAGGGGAGGATACGCAGTATTTT. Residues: CASSFVGEDTQYF.